This T cell receptor (beta chain) was profiled in a study of T cell responses to AZD1222 COVID-19 vaccine. Regarding the study as a whole: The donor group comprised mostly white British people and more females; the analysis possibly underestimated clonal diversity. Reports indicate that nearly half of spike-specific TCRs are directed at unmutated variant regions.

CDR1 is MDHEN, CDR2 SYDVKM, per germline. The CDR3 loop spans 16 amino acids. V was clipped by 3 bases and J by 6 bases; unmatched bases: 9. Produced via immunoSEQ multiplex PCR; TCRdb's table is partial and in-frame only. The table has about 120,000 clones, over 75% seen once. This clone was observed a handful of times. Its antigen remains unknown. This clonotype originated in an adult in good health. This chain joins TRBV28 and TRBJ1-2; TRBD1 matches 11 bases. The material was peripheral blood, obtained on day 0 of AZD1222 vaccination. CDR3 coding DNA: TGTGCCAGCAGTTTTCAGCAAAAGGACAGGGGGCATGGCTACACCTTC. As protein: CASSFQQKDRGHGYTF.